This entry is about one T cell receptor beta chain. The data were obtained in a study of blood T cell repertoires in COVID-19. Turning to the study itself: The samples span acute and convalescent COVID-19 from the United States, Italy and Spain.

The method was immunoSEQ multiplex PCR; TCRdb's version includes in-frame clones alone and lacks a portion of them. The sample holds a few hundred thousand clones, more than 75% seen once. This receptor was taken from a human donor with acute or convalescent COVID-19. The donor label of this sample is uncertain. Source material: peripheral blood.

The CDR3 reads CASSFPQTANGYTF. The DNA for the CDR3 is TGTGCCAGCAGCTTTCCCCAGACAGCGAATGGCTACACCTTC. The V and J genes are TRBV5-6 and TRBJ1-2; D may be TRBD1 (5 bases). With 2 bases removed from V and 6 bases from J, the gap between germline ends came to 14 bases. CDR3 length: 14 residues. Germline CDR1 is SGHDT and CDR2 is YYEEEE.